This T cell receptor (beta chain) was recovered during a study of T cell changes during pregnancy in multiple sclerosis. This table comes from immunoSEQ multiplex PCR, and its TCRdb copy is limited to in-frame clones, with some not included. The data hold around 36,000 clones, with around nine tenths observed a single time. This clone was counted a few times. V was clipped by 1 base and J by 6 bases, with 12 bases between them. The CDR3 loop spans 15 amino acids. Per the germline V gene, CDR1 is MGHRA and CDR2 is YSYEKL. The sample here was peripheral blood, taken before pregnancy. The chain is built from TRBV4-1 and TRBJ1-4, with D possibly matching TRBD1 (6 bases). The sequence came from a female donor with multiple sclerosis, enrolled in a pregnancy study. The CDR3 sequence: CASSQGRAGDEKLFF. The CDR3 region has the DNA TGCGCCAGCAGCCAAGGTAGAGCAGGGGATGAAAAACTGTTTTTT.